The present T cell receptor (beta chain) was sequenced within a study of radiotherapy plus CTLA-4 blockade in lung cancer. Overall study: About 17% of enrolled patients responded objectively, and more than 30% had disease control.

Overall study results and limits: Among blood TCR repertoires after radiotherapy plus ipilimumab, tumor-derived clones expanded. Reportedly, early blood T cell clone dynamics best predicted response, with interferon-beta.

Assay: immunoSEQ multiplex PCR; the TCRdb copy retains only in-frame clones and omits some. The sample lists tens of thousands of clones, 65% to 80% seen once, with 7.7% in the top ten. Remarks on this clone: The antigen is undetermined.

The CDR3 totals 16 residues. Per germline, CDR1 LGHNA and CDR2 YSLEER. Trimming at V came to 4 bases and at J to 7 bases, leaving 5 bases not matched to a gene. This receptor was identified in a human donor with non-small cell lung cancer who had stable disease on radiotherapy plus ipilimumab. The chain has TRBV4-3 and TRBJ2-1, with 15 bases identical to TRBD2. The sequenced sample was peripheral blood, obtained from a patient treated with radiotherapy plus ipilimumab. The CDR3 loop is CASSPGTSGGLNEQFF. The DNA of the CDR3 is TGCGCCAGCAGCCCCGGGACTAGCGGGGGGCTAAATGAGCAGTTCTTC.